This T cell receptor (beta chain) was obtained from a study of T cell responses to AZD1222 COVID-19 vaccine. At the level of the study: The analysis combined second doses at about 4 or about 12 weeks.

Whole-study findings and limits: It was only 6 or 7 AZD1222 recipients who were seropositive at baseline. Reports indicate that nearly half of spike-specific TCRs are directed at unmutated variant regions. Two AZD1222 doses significantly raised spike-specific TCR breadth and depth over controls.

With regard to this clone: The antigen is undetermined.

V was shortened by 8 bases and J by 4 bases, with 9 bases between the two germline ends. The CDR3 extends over 11 amino acids. In germline, CDR1 is GTSNPN, CDR2 SVGIG (reference sequence). Repertoires were generated with immunoSEQ multiplex PCR, while TCRdb's copy carries only in-frame clones and drops some. The data show 120,000 to 150,000 clones, 90% seen once. The source was peripheral blood, collected on day 0 of AZD1222 vaccination. This receptor was obtained from an adult in good health. The chain combines TRBV30 with TRBJ2-1, with a weak D call TRBD1 (6 bases). CDR3 sequence (DNA): TGTGCCACCCAGGGGTACAATGAGCAGTTCTTC. Its translation: CATQGYNEQFF.